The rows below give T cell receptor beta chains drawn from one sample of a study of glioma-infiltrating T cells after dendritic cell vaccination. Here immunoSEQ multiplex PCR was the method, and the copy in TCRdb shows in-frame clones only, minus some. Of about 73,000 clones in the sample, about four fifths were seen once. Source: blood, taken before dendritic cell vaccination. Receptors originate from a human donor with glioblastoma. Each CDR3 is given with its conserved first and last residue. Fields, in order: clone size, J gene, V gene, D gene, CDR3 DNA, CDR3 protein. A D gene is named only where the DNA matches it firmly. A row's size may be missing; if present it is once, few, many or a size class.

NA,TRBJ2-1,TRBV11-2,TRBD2,TGTGCCAGCAGGTCGGGGGCGGGAGGGCTTGGAGGGGTTGAGCAGTTCTTC,CASRSGAGGLGGVEQFF
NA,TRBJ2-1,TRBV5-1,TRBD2,TGCGCCAGCAGCGAATTCGGGACTAGCGGGAGGAATGAGCAGTTCTTC,CASSEFGTSGRNEQFF
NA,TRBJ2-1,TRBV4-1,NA,TGCGCCAGCAGCCACCCTAGGGGGGAGCAGTTCTTC,CASSHPRGEQFF
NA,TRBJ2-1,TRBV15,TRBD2,TGTGCCACCAGCAGAGATCCCGCCTTAGCGGGGAAGTTTGTTGATGAGCAGTTCTTC,CATSRDPALAGKFVDEQFF
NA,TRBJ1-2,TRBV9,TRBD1,TGTGCCAGCAGCGTAGAGGGACAGGGGGCGGGGGGCTACACCTTC,CASSVEGQGAGGYTF
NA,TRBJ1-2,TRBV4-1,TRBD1,TGCGCCAGCAGCCAAGTTAGGGGGCGACCGAACTATGGCTACACCTTC,CASSQVRGRPNYGYTF
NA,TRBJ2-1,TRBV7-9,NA,TGTGCCAGCAGCTTAATCGGTGCGGGGCTGGATAAGTACAATGAGCAGTTCTTC,CASSLIGAGLDKYNEQFF
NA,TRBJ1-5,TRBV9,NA,TGTGCCAGCAGCGTAGGGGCAGCTTCCAATCAGCCCCAGCATTTT,CASSVGAASNQPQHF
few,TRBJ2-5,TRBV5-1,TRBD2,TGCGCCAGCAGCCCTACTAGCGGGGGGCTGTTTGGAGAGACCCAGTACTTC,CASSPTSGGLFGETQYF
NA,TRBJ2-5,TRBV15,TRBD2,TGTGCCACCAGCAGAGGGGGACTAGCAGTGGAGACCCAGTACTTC,CATSRGGLAVETQYF
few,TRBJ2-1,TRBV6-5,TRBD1,TGTGCCAGCCGTTACAGGGGTAGCTCCTACAATGAGCAGTTCTTC,CASRYRGSSYNEQFF
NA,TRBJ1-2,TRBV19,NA,TGTGCCAGTAGTATCGACAGCCTCTATGGCTACACCTTC,CASSIDSLYGYTF
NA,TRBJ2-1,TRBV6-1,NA,TGTGCCAGCAGTGACGGGCGGGGAGCTGAGCAGTTCTTC,CASSDGRGAEQFF
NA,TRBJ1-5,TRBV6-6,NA,TGTGCCAGCAGCTCGCTCTTGGTCAGTTCTGGGCCCCAGCATTTT,CASSSLLVSSGPQHF
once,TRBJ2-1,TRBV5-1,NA,TGCGCCAGCACCGGCGGGGCTACTAGCTCCTACAATGAGCAGTTCTTC,CASTGGATSSYNEQFF
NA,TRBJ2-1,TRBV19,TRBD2,TGTGCCAGTAGTATAGATGGGGGGGCACTAGCGGTATACAATGAGCAGTTCTTC,CASSIDGGALAVYNEQFF
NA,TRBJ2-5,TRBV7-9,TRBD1,TGTGCCAGCAGCTCGCCGGGACAGGGAATGGAGACCCAGTACTTC,CASSSPGQGMETQYF
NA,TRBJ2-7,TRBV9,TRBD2,TGTGCCAGCAGCGCGGGGGCTAGCGGGGTCTACGAGCAGTACTTC,CASSAGASGVYEQYF
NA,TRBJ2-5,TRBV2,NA,TGTGCCAGCAGTGAATTGACAGAACAAGAGACCCAGTACTTC,CASSELTEQETQYF
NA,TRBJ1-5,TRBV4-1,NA,TGCGCCAGCAGCCAAGTCGGAGGGATGCGCGATCAGCCCCAGCATTTT,CASSQVGGMRDQPQHF
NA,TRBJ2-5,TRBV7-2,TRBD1,TGTGCCAGCAGCCGGGACAGACAAGAGACCCAGTACTTC,CASSRDRQETQYF
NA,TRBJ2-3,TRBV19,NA,TGTGCCAGTAGTATTGCTAGTTCCCTTACAGATACGCAGTATTTT,CASSIASSLTDTQYF
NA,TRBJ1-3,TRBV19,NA,TGTGCCAGTAGTTCGGAGCTGAGCTCTGGAAACACCATATATTTT,CASSSELSSGNTIYF